The sequence of this T cell receptor (beta chain) was determined in a study of T-cell memory formation after mild COVID-19. Study-wide results and limits: CD8+ contracting clones occupied EMRA, while CD4+ ones occupied mainly CM and EM. Some SARS-CoV-2-responding clones were already detected in memory before infection. Proof of SARS-CoV-2 specificity was absent for the second-wave clones that crested on day 37.

Researchers used 5'RACE with constant-segment primers to make TCR alpha and TCR beta cDNA libraries that carry sample barcodes and UMIs. TCRdb redid the calling of the 5' RACE reads with MiXCR, one entry per CDR3 protein. Of roughly 560,000 distinct CDR3 sequences listed, just over 20% are singletons. V shed 2 bases and J 4 bases; nucleotides not matched to a gene: 5. This CDR3 has 15 amino acids. In germline, CDR1 is MNHEY, CDR2 SVGEGT. On this clonotype itself: Antigen specificity is unknown.

The clonotype comes from an adult woman who had mild COVID-19 (a few samples of this study predate the infection). Cell type and time point are not known. The genes are TRBV6-2 or TRBV6-3 and TRBJ2-1; 7 nucleotides agree with TRBD1. Source material: PBMCs or a T cell subset sorted from them (not recorded which). CDR3 loop: CASSYDRAHYNEQFF. In DNA form, the CDR3 reads TGTGCCAGCAGTTACGACAGGGCCCATTACAATGAGCAGTTCTTC.